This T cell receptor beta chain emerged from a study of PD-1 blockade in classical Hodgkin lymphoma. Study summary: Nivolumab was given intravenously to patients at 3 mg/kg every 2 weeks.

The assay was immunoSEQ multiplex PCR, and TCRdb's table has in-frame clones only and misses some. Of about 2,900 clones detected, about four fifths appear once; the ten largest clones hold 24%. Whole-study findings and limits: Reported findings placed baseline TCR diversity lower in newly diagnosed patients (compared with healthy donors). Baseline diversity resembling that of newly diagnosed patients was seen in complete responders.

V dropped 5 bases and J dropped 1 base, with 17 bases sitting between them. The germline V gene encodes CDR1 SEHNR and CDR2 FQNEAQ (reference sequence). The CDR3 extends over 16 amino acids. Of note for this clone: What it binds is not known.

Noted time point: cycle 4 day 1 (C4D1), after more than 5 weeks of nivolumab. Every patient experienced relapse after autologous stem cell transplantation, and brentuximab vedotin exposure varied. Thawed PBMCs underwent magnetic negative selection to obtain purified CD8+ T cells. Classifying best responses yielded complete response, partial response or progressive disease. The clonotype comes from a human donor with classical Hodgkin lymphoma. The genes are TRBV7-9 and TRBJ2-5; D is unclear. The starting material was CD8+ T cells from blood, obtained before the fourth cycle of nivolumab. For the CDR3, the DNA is TGTGCCAGCAGCCCACTGGAGACTGGCCGCCAAGAGACCCAGTACTTC. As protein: CASSPLETGRQETQYF. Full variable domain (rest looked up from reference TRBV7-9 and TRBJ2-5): DTGVSQNPRHKITKRGQNVTFRCDPISEHNRLYWYRQTLGQGPEFLTYFQNEAQLEKSRLLSDRFSAERPKGSFSTLEIQRTEQGDSAMYLCASSPLETGRQETQYFGPGTRLLVL.